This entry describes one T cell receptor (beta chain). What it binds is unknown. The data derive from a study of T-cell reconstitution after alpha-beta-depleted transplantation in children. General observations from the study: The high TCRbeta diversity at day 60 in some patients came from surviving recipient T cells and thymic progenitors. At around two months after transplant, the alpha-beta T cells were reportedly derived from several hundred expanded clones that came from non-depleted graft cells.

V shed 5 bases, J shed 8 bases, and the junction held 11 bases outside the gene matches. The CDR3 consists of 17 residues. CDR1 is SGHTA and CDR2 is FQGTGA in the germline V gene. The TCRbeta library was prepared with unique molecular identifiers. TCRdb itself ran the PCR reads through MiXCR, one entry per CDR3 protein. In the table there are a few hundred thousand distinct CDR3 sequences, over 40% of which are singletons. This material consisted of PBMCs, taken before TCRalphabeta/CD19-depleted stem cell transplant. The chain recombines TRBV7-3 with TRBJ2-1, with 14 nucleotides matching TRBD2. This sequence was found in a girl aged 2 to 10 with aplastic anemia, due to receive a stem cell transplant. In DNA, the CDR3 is TGTGCCAGCAGCATACTTCCCGGGACTAGCGGGAGCTATGAGCAGTTCTTC. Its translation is CASSILPGTSGSYEQFF.